The next 18 T cell receptor beta chains were all read from a single sample in a study of blood T cell repertoires in COVID-19 (dated by TCRdb to 2020 to 2022). Libraries came from the immunoSEQ multiplex PCR assay. TCRdb re-hosts the immuneACCESS table, in-frame sequences only. Its copies lack some clones; in the studies checked, an unresolved V gene accounts for under half of them, and the cause for the rest is not known. The sample data list 150,000 to 200,000 clones, and about 74% of these were observed just once. 3% of the sample comes from the top ten. Specimen: peripheral blood. These receptors came from a woman of 80 years or more with acute or convalescent COVID-19.

The chain links TRBV29-1 to TRBJ2-3; the D gene is possibly TRBD2 (6 bases). This CDR3 contains 14 residues. Germline loops: CDR1 SQVTM, CDR2 ANQGSEA. Trimming removed 4 bases from V and 2 bases from J, with 13 bases in between. The CDR3 protein is CSVVMAGSTDTQYF. DNA of the CDR3: TGCAGCGTTGTGATGGCGGGATCCACAGATACGCAGTATTTT.

The J gene is TRBJ2-1, the V gene TRBV18; the match to TRBD2 covers 12 bases. The CDR3 has 16 amino acids. The germline CDR1 and CDR2 sequences are KGHSH and LQKENI. V gave up 0 bases and J gave up 8 bases; unmatched junction bases: 5. The CDR3 sequence: CASSPPTSGRSDEQFF. The CDR3 DNA sequence: TGTGCCAGCTCACCACCGACTAGCGGGAGATCAGATGAGCAGTTCTTC.

This clone was recorded a few times. The CDR3 sequence: CASSLWSRQGGVLSGYTF. CDR3 nucleotide sequence: TGCGCCAGCAGCTTGTGGTCCCGGCAGGGGGGAGTCTTGTCGGGCTACACCTTC. V gene TRBV5-1 combines with J gene TRBJ1-2, with 7 nucleotides matching TRBD1. Germline V CDR1 and CDR2: SGHRS, YFSETQ. V gave up 1 base and J gave up 8 bases; unmatched junction bases: 20. This CDR3 is 18 amino acids long.

The genes are TRBV19 and TRBJ2-1; 9 bases match TRBD1. There are 16 residues in the CDR3. Trimming took 2 bases from V and 5 from J; bases not matched to a gene: 7. Germline-derived CDR1 and CDR2 are LNHDA and SQIVND (reference sequence). Here the CDR3 reads CASSILGTGFDNEQFF. CDR3 nucleotide sequence: TGTGCCAGTAGTATACTGGGGACAGGGTTTGACAATGAGCAGTTCTTC.

The rearrangement uses TRBV6-5 and TRBJ1-5; 8 bases are shared with TRBD1. Germline assignment: CDR1 MNHEY and CDR2 SVGAGI. The CDR3 is 15 residues long. V lost 4 bases to trimming and J lost 7 bases; unmatched junction nucleotides: 9. The CDR3 region has the DNA TGTGCCAGCAGTTCGCAGGGGGCGGCGGGACAGCCCCAGCATTTT. Translation: CASSSQGAAGQPQHF.

Here the CDR3 reads CASSAPQTSGRRQETQYF. CDR3 DNA: TGTGCCAGCAGCGCCCCCCAGACTAGCGGGAGGAGACAAGAGACCCAGTACTTC. V usage is TRBV21-1 and J usage is TRBJ2-5; the tabulated D call, TRBD2, remains unverified against the DNA. TRBV21-1 is a pseudogene. CDR3 length: 18 residues.

The gene calls are TRBV9 and TRBJ1-3, with D perhaps TRBD1 (5 bases). The CDR3 has 15 residues. V dropped 3 bases and J dropped 4 bases, with 14 bases sitting between them. CDR1 is SGDLS, CDR2 YYNGEE, per germline. CDR3 coding DNA: TGTGCCAGCAGCGGAACAGGTCCGCTCGGAAACACCATATATTTT. This codes for CASSGTGPLGNTIYF.

This rearrangement joins TRBV7-2 to TRBJ1-4; 10 bases agree with TRBD1. Germline loops: CDR1 SGHTA, CDR2 FQGNSA. The length of the CDR3 is 14 residues. V trimming: 4 bases; J trimming: 13 bases; junction bases outside the gene matches: 9. CDR3 protein: CASSSRQGARRLFF. DNA for the CDR3: TGTGCCAGCAGCTCGCGACAGGGGGCGCGAAGACTGTTTTTT.

This clone has ten or more counts. The chain links TRBV27 to TRBJ2-4; TRBD1 might be the D (6 bases). V shed 4 bases and J shed 7 bases, with 17 bases lying between them. Germline V gene data show CDR1 as MNHEY and CDR2 as SMNVEV (reference sequence). The CDR3 has 15 amino acids. The CDR3 reads CASSSSQGRRNIQYF. The CDR3 nucleotides are TGTGCCAGCAGTTCCTCACAGGGAAGGAGGAACATTCAGTACTTC.

This clone has only one observation. J is TRBJ2-1 and V is TRBV9, with 7 bases matching TRBD2. The CDR3 contains 16 residues. The junction had 3 bases not matched to a gene; V was cut back by 0 bases and J by 0 bases. Germline CDR1 and CDR2: SGDLS and YYNGEE. The CDR3 here is CASSVVGGSSYNEQFF. CDR3 in DNA: TGTGCCAGCAGCGTAGTTGGCGGGAGCTCCTACAATGAGCAGTTCTTC.

The chain carries TRBV9 and TRBJ1-2; 7 bases line up with TRBD1. This CDR3 is 13 amino acids long. Trimming cost V 0 bases and J 5 bases; bases outside gene matches: 1. The germline V gene encodes CDR1 SGDLS and CDR2 YYNGEE. CDR3 sequence (DNA): TGTGCCAGCAGCGTAGAACAGGGGTATGGCTACACCTTC. Translation: CASSVEQGYGYTF.

The chain recombines TRBV27 with TRBJ1-1; no clear D gene. Germline CDR1 reads MNHEY; CDR2 reads SMNVEV (reference sequence). This CDR3 has 13 amino acids. V was cut by 0 bases and J by 1 base, with 3 bases left in between. The CDR3 is CASSLSKNTEAFF. CDR3 coding DNA: TGTGCCAGCAGTTTATCCAAGAACACTGAAGCTTTCTTT.

In its sample, this clone was seen once. The chain uses TRBV18 and TRBJ1-1; D is undetermined. Germline V lookup: CDR1 KGHSH, CDR2 LQKENI. The CDR3 loop spans 12 amino acids. V lost 6 bases, J lost 4 bases, and 9 bases lay in between. The CDR3 nucleotides are TGTGCCAGCTCCGGGTCTAGCACTGAAGCTTTCTTT. This translates into CASSGSSTEAFF. The variable domain in full, completed from reference TRBV18 and TRBJ1-1, reads NAGVMQNPRHLVRRRGQEARLRCSPMKGHSHVYWYRQLPEEGLKFMVYLQKENIIDESGMPKERFSAEFPKEGPSILRIQQVVRGDSAAYFCASSGSSTEAFFGQGTRLTVV.

V and J are TRBV5-1 and TRBJ2-7; TRBD1 matches at 7 bases. Germline V gives CDR1 SGHRS, CDR2 YFSETQ. The CDR3 loop spans 13 amino acids. The trim removed 4 bases at V and 3 bases at J, leaving 4 bases unmatched. CDR3 nucleotides: TGCGCCAGCAGCATTCGACAGGGCTACGAGCAGTACTTC. It codes for CASSIRQGYEQYF. The variable domain in full, completed from reference TRBV5-1 and TRBJ2-7, reads KAGVTQTPRYLIKTRGQQVTLSCSPISGHRSVSWYQQTPGQGLQFLFEYFSETQRNKGNFPGRFSGRQFSNSRSEMNVSTLELGDSALYLCASSIRQGYEQYFGPGTRLTVT.

This clone was observed a few times. This chain links TRBV6-4 with TRBJ2-1, with 7 nucleotides matching TRBD2. The CDR3 is 15 residues long. Germline V gene data show CDR1 as MRHNA and CDR2 as SNTAGT. V shed 5 bases and J 3 bases; nucleotides not matched to a gene: 7. Here the CDR3 DNA reads TGTGCCAGCAGTCGTGGACTAGATAACTACAATGAGCAGTTCTTC. Its protein is CASSRGLDNYNEQFF.

V gene TRBV6-2 or TRBV6-3 combines with J gene TRBJ2-1; 8 bases are shared with TRBD2. Losses at the gene ends were 4 bases for V and 6 bases for J; bases not matched to a gene: 8. CDR3 length: 15 residues. Germline values: CDR1 MNHEY, CDR2 SVGEGT. CDR3 protein: CASSSKGLGSNEQFF. For the CDR3, the DNA is TGTGCCAGCAGTTCCAAGGGACTAGGTTCCAATGAGCAGTTCTTC.

The rearrangement links TRBV5-1 to TRBJ2-1; TRBD2 is a possible D gene (6 bases). The CDR3 has 15 residues. Trimming stripped 0 bases from V and 8 bases from J, with 15 bases between. Germline loops: CDR1 SGHRS, CDR2 YFSETQ. CDR3 loop: CASSLGVREEDEQFF. CDR3 nucleotide sequence: TGCGCCAGCAGCTTGGGGGTGCGGGAAGAGGATGAGCAGTTCTTC.

The chain recombines TRBV27 with TRBJ2-2, with 10 positions matching TRBD2. CDR1 and CDR2 from the germline V gene are MNHEY and SMNVEV (reference sequence). V dropped 6 bases and J dropped 3; count of bases not matched to a gene: 7. The CDR3 is 16 amino acids. The CDR3 DNA reads TGTGCCAGCAGCCCTAGCGGGAGAATCGACACCGGGGAGCTGTTTTTT. This gives the protein CASSPSGRIDTGELFF.